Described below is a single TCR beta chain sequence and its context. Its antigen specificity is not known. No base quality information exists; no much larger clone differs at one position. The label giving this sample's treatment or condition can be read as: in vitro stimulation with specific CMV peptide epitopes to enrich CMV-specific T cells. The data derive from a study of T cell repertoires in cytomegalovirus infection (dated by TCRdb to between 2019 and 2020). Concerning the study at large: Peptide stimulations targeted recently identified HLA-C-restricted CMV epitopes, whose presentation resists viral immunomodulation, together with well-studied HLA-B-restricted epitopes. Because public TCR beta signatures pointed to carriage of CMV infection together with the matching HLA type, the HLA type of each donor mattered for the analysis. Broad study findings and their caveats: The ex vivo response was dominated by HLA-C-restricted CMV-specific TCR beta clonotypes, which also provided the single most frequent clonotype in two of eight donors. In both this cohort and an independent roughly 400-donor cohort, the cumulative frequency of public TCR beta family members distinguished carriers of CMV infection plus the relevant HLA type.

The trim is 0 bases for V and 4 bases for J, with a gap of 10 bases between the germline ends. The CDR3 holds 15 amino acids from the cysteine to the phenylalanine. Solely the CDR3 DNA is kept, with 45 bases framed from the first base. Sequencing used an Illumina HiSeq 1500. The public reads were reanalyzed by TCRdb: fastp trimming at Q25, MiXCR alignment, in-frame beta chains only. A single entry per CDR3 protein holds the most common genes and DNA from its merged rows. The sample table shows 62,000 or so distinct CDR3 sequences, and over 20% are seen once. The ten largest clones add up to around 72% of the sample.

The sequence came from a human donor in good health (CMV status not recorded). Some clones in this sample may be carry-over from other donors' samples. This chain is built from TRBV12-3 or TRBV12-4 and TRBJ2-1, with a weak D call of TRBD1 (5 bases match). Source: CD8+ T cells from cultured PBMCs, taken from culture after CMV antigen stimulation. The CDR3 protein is CASSLAAGFYNEQFF. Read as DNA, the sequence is TGTGCCAGCAGTTTAGCGGCAGGGTTTTACAATGAGCAGTTCTTC.